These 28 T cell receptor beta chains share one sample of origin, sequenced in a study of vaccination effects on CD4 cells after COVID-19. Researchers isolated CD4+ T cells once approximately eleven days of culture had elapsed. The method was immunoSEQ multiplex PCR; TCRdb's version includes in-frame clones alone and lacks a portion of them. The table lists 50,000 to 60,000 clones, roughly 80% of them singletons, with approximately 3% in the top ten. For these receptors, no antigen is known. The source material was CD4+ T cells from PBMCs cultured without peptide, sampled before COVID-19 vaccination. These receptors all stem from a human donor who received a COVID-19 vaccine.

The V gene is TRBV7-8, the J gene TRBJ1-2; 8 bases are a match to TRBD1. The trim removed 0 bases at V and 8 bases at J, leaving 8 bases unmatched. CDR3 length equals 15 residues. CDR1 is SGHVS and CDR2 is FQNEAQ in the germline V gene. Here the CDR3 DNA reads TGTGCCAGCAGCTTAGCGGGACAGGCCGGGAGGGGCTACACCTTC. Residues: CASSLAGQAGRGYTF.

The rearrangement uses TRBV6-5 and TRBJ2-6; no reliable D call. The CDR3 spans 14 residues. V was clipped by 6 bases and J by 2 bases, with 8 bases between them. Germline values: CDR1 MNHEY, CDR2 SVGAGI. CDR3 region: CASSAIAGANVLTF. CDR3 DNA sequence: TGTGCCAGCAGCGCTATAGCTGGGGCCAACGTCCTGACTTTC.

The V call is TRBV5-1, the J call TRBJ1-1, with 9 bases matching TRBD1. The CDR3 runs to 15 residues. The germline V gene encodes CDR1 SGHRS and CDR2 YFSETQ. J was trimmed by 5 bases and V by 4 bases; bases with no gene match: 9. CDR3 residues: CASSGRDRVGTEAFF. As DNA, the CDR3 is TGCGCCAGCAGCGGCCGGGACAGGGTTGGGACTGAAGCTTTCTTT.

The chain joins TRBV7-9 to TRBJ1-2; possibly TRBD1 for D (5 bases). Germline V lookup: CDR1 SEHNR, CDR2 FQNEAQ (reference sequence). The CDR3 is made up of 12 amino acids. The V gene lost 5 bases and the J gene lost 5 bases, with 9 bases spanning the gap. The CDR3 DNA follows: TGTGCCAGCAGCAACAGACAGTATGGCTACACCTTC. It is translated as CASSNRQYGYTF. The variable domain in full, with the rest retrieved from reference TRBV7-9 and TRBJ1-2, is DTGVSQNPRHKITKRGQNVTFRCDPISEHNRLYWYRQTLGQGPEFLTYFQNEAQLEKSRLLSDRFSAERPKGSFSTLEIQRTEQGDSAMYLCASSNRQYGYTFGSGTRLTVV.

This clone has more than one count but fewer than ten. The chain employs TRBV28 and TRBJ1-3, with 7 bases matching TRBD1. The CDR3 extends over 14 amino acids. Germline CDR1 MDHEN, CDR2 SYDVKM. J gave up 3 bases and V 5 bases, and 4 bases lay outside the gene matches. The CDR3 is CASSLDRVGNTIYF. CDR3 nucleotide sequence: TGTGCCAGCAGTCTAGACAGGGTTGGAAACACCATATATTTT.

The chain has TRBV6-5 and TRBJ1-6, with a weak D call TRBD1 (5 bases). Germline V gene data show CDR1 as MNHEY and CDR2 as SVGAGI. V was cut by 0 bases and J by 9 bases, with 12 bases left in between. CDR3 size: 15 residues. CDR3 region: CASSYSKGPTSPLHF. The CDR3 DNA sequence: TGTGCCAGCAGTTACTCGAAGGGGCCGACTTCACCCCTCCACTTT.

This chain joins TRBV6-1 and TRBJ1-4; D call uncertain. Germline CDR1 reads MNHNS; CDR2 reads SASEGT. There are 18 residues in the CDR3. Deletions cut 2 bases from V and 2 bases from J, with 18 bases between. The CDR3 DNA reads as TGTGCCAGCAGTGAAATACTTGGCAGGATGCCGACTAATGAAAAACTGTTTTTT. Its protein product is CASSEILGRMPTNEKLFF.

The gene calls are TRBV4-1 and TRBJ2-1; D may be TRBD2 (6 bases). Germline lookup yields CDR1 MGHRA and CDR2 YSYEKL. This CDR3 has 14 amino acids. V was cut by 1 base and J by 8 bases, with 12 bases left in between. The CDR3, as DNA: TGCGCCAGCAGCCAAGGATCGAGCGGGTATGAGCAGTTCTTC. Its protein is CASSQGSSGYEQFF.

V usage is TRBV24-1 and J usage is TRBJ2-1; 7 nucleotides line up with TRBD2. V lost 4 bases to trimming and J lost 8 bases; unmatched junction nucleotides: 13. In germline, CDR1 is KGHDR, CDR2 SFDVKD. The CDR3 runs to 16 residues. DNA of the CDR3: TGTGCCACCAGTGAGTCCAAAGGCGGGGGTGTGGATGAGCAGTTCTTC. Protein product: CATSESKGGGVDEQFF.

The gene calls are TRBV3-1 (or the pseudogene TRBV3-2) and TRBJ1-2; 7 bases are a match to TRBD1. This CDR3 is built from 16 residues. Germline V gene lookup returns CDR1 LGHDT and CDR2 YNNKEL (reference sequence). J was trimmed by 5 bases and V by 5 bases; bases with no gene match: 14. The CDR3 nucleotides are TGTGCCAGCAGCTCAGGACAGGCAATGTTGGGGTATGGCTACACCTTC. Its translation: CASSSGQAMLGYGYTF.

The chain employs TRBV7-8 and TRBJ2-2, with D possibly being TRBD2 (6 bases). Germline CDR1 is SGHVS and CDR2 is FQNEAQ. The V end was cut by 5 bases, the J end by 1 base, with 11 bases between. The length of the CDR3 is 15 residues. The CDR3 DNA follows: TGTGCCAGCAGCGCTACGGGACTGAACACCGGGGAGCTGTTTTTT. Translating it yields CASSATGLNTGELFF.

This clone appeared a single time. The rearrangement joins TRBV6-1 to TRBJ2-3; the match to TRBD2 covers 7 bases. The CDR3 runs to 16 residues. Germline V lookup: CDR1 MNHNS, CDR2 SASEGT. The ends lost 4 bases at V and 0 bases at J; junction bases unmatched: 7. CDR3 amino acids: CASSAEAGTSTDTQYF. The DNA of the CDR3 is TGTGCCAGCAGTGCAGAAGCGGGGACTAGCACAGATACGCAGTATTTT.

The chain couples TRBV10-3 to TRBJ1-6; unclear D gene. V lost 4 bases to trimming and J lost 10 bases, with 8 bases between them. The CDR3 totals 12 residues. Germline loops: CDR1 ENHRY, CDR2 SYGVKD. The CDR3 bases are TGTGCCATCAGTGCCGCAGAGTCACCCCTCCACTTT. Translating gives CAISAAESPLHF.

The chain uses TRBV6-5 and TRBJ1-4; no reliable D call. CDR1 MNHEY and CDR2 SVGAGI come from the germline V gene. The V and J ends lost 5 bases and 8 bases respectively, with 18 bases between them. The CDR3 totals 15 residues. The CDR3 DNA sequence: TGTGCCAGCAGTCATAGGACCCGACTTGGGGAAAAACTGTTTTTT. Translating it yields CASSHRTRLGEKLFF.

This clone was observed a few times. The CDR3 nucleotides are TGTGCCAGCAGCCCGACTTCGGAGCAGGGCTATGGCTACACCTTC. Amino acid sequence: CASSPTSEQGYGYTF. The chain is built from TRBV7-2 and TRBJ1-2, with a possible D match to TRBD1 (5 bases). Trimming took off 5 bases at V and 4 bases at J, with 17 bases between the two ends. This CDR3 spans 15 amino acids. Germline V gene data show CDR1 as SGHTA and CDR2 as FQGNSA.

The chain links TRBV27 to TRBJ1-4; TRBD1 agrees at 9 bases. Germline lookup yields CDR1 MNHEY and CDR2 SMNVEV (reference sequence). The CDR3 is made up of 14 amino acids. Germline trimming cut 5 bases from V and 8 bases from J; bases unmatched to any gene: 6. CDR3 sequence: CASSGTGQGEKLFF. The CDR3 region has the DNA TGTGCCAGCAGTGGGACCGGACAGGGGGAAAAACTGTTTTTT.

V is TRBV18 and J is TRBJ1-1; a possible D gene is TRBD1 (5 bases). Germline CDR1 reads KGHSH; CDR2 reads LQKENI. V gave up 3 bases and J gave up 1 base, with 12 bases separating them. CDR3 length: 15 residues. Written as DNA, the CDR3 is TGTGCCAGCTCACCGACGCTCGGGGGGAACACTGAAGCTTTCTTT. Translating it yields CASSPTLGGNTEAFF.

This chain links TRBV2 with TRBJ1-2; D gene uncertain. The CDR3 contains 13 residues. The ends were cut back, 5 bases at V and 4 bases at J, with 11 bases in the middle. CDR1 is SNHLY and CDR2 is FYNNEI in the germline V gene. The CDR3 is CASSLRLGYGYTF. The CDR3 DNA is TGTGCCAGCAGTTTGCGGTTAGGCTATGGCTACACCTTC.

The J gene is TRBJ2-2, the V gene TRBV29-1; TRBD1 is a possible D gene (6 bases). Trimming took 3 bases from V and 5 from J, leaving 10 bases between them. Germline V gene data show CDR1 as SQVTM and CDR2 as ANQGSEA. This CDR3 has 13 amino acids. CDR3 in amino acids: CSVDRGETGELFF. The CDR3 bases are TGCAGCGTTGACAGGGGAGAGACCGGGGAGCTGTTTTTT.

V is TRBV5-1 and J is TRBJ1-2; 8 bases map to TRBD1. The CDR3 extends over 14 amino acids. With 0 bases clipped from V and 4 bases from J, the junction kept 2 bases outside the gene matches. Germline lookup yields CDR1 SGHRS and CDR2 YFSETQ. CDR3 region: CASSLGQGPYGYTF. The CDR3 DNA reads TGCGCCAGCAGCTTGGGACAGGGGCCCTATGGCTACACCTTC.

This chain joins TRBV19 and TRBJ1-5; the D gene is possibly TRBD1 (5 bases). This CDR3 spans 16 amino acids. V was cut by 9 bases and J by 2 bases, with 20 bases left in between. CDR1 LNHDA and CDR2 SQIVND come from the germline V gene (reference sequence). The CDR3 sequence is CASAFGGGVGNQPQHF. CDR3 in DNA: TGTGCCAGCGCCTTTGGAGGAGGGGTTGGCAATCAGCCCCAGCATTTT.

CDR3: CASSLGLGDFTGELFF. CDR3 nucleotides: TGCGCCAGCAGCTTGGGGTTAGGGGATTTCACCGGGGAGCTGTTTTTT. The chain carries TRBV5-1 and TRBJ2-2; D is possibly TRBD1 (5 bases). V lost 0 bases, J lost 4 bases, and 13 bases lay in between. The CDR3 is 16 amino acids. Germline CDR1 is SGHRS and CDR2 is YFSETQ.

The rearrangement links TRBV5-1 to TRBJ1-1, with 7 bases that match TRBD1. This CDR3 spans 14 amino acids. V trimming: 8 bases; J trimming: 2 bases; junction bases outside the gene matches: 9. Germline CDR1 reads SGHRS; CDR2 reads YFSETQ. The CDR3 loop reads CASHWGTANTEAFF. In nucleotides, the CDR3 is TGCGCCAGTCACTGGGGGACAGCCAACACTGAAGCTTTCTTT.

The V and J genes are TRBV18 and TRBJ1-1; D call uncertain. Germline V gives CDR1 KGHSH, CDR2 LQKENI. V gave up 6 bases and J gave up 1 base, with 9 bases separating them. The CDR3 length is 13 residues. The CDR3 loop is CASSYQENTEAFF. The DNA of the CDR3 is TGTGCCAGCTCTTATCAGGAGAACACTGAAGCTTTCTTT.

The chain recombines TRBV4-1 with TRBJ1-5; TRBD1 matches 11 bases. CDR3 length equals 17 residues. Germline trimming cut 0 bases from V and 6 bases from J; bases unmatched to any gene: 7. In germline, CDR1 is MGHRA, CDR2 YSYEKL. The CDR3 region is CASSQDGTGGGSQPQHF. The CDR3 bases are TGCGCCAGCAGCCAAGATGGGACAGGGGGTGGAAGTCAGCCCCAGCATTTT.

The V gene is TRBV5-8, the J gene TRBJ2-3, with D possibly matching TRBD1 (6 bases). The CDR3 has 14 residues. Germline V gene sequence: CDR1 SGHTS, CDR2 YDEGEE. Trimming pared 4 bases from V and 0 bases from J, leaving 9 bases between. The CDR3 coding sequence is TGTGCCAGCAGCCTTGACAGGAGCACAGATACGCAGTATTTT. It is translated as CASSLDRSTDTQYF.

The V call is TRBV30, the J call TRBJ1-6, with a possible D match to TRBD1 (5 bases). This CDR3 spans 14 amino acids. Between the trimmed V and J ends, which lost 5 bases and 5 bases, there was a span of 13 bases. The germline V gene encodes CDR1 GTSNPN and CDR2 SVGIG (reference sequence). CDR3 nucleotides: TGTGCCTGGCAGACGGGACCGAATAATTCACCCCTCCACTTT. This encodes CAWQTGPNNSPLHF.

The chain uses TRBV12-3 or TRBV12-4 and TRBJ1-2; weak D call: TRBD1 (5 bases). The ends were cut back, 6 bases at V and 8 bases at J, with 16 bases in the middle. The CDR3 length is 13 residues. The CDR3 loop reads CASSLGATIGYTF. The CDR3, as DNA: TGTGCCAGCAGCCTCGGGGCAACGATAGGCTACACCTTC.